These 14 T cell receptor beta chains originate from one sample sequenced in a study of blood T cell repertoires in COVID-19. The data were produced by immunoSEQ multiplex PCR, yet TCRdb's version contains in-frame clones alone and is incomplete. This table has around 390,000 clones, about 83% appearing once. The source material was PBMCs or T cells enriched from blood (not recorded which). These receptors were obtained from a woman between 45 and 60 years old who had recovered from COVID-19.

This clone was detected only a few times. The J gene is TRBJ1-1, the V gene TRBV4-3, with unresolved D. Trimming took 0 bases from V and 0 from J, leaving 20 bases between them. The CDR3 extends over 19 amino acids. The germline V gene has CDR1 LGHNA and CDR2 YSLEER. DNA of the CDR3: TGCGCCAGCAGCCAAGATCGTCGGGGAGGCGCCTTCATGAACACTGAAGCTTTCTTT. Its translation is CASSQDRRGGAFMNTEAFF.

J is TRBJ2-7 and V is TRBV6-2 or TRBV6-3; D possibly corresponds to TRBD1 (6 bases). CDR1 and CDR2 (germline): MNHEY, SVGEGT. V was shortened by 5 bases and J by 3 bases, with 8 bases between the two germline ends. This CDR3 has 12 amino acids. CDR3 sequence (DNA): TGTGCCAGCAGTCGCAGGGGCTACGAGCAGTACTTC. The encoded protein is CASSRRGYEQYF.

V and J are TRBV7-2 and TRBJ2-7, with 11 bases that match TRBD2. CDR3 length: 14 amino acids. The germline gives CDR1 SGHTA, CDR2 FQGNSA. J gave up 2 bases and V 5 bases, and 2 bases lay outside the gene matches. The CDR3 nucleotides read TGTGCCAGCAGCCATAGCGGGGGGGCCTACGAGCAGTACTTC. Translation gives CASSHSGGAYEQYF.

J is TRBJ2-1 and V is TRBV3-1 (or the pseudogene TRBV3-2); a weak D match, TRBD2 (5 bases). The CDR3 extends over 18 amino acids. Trimming took off 0 bases at V and 8 bases at J, with 23 bases between the two ends. Germline V gene lookup returns CDR1 LGHDT and CDR2 YNNKEL (reference sequence). The CDR3 sequence: CASSQEKPWSITRDEQFF. DNA for the CDR3: TGTGCCAGCAGCCAAGAAAAGCCATGGTCAATAACGCGGGATGAGCAGTTCTTC.

The chain combines TRBV19 with TRBJ2-7; no definite D call. Germline V gene lookup returns CDR1 LNHDA and CDR2 SQIVND (reference sequence). Trimming removed 1 base at V and 3 bases at J, with 7 bases between. The length of the CDR3 is 13 residues. CDR3 nucleotides: TGTGCCAGTAGTATAGGACACCGCTACGAGCAGTACTTC. The encoded protein is CASSIGHRYEQYF.

The rearrangement links TRBV5-1 to TRBJ2-7, with a tentative D call TRBD1 (5 bases). The germline V gene has CDR1 SGHRS and CDR2 YFSETQ. V shed 1 base and J shed 5 bases, with 7 bases lying between them. This CDR3 region has 12 residues. In DNA form, the CDR3 reads TGCGCCAGCAGCTTGACAGGAGACGAGCAGTACTTC. Protein sequence: CASSLTGDEQYF.

This clone was seen a few times. The gene calls are TRBV10-3 and TRBJ1-4; D uncertain. Deletions cut 8 bases from V and 5 bases from J, with 12 bases between. Looked up from germline, CDR1 is ENHRY and CDR2 is SYGVKD. The CDR3 runs to 13 residues. The CDR3 protein is CAISAWRNEKLFF. The CDR3 DNA reads TGTGCCATCTCAGCTTGGAGGAATGAAAAACTGTTTTTT.

The chain is built from TRBV28 and TRBJ2-3, with 8 bases identical to TRBD2. The germline V gene encodes CDR1 MDHEN and CDR2 SYDVKM. The CDR3 runs 12 residues. J was trimmed by 8 bases and V by 4 bases; bases with no gene match: 2. CDR3 sequence: CASSSGLATQYF. The CDR3 coding sequence is TGTGCCAGCAGTTCCGGACTAGCTACGCAGTATTTT.

The chain combines TRBV28 with TRBJ1-1, with TRBD1 as a possible D gene (6 bases). From germline, CDR1 is MDHEN and CDR2 SYDVKM. Trimming pared 5 bases from V and 0 bases from J, leaving 13 bases between. The CDR3 spans 15 residues. This chain's CDR3 is CASSPMDSMNTEAFF. The CDR3 bases are TGTGCCAGCAGTCCGATGGACAGCATGAACACTGAAGCTTTCTTT.

The chain has TRBV28 and TRBJ1-1, with D possibly TRBD1 on 5 matching bases. Per germline, CDR1 MDHEN and CDR2 SYDVKM. V shed 3 bases and J shed 4 bases, with 9 bases lying between them. The CDR3 extends over 13 amino acids. The CDR3 loop is CASSLGGTTEAFF. The CDR3 DNA sequence: TGTGCCAGCAGTTTGGGCGGGACCACTGAAGCTTTCTTT.

The chain employs TRBV2 and TRBJ1-2, with D uncertain. The germline gives CDR1 SNHLY, CDR2 FYNNEI. V gave up 3 bases and J gave up 5 bases, with 19 bases separating them. The CDR3 covers 16 residues. The DNA for the CDR3 is TGTGCCAGCAGTGACTCCGGGATCCTTCAAGATTATGGCTACACCTTC. This encodes CASSDSGILQDYGYTF.

The chain employs TRBV4-2 and TRBJ1-5; no clear D. The germline V gene has CDR1 LGHNA and CDR2 YNFKEQ. The CDR3 is made up of 14 amino acids. V lost 1 base, J lost 7 bases, and 11 bases lay in between. The CDR3 DNA is TGTGCCAGCAGCCAAGCTAGAACTACCCAGCCCCAGCATTTT. Translated: CASSQARTTQPQHF.

The rearrangement uses TRBV30 and TRBJ2-2; D is uncertain. The ends were cut back, 2 bases at V and 6 bases at J, with 13 bases in the middle. Germline-derived CDR1 and CDR2 are GTSNPN and SVGIG (reference sequence). The CDR3 runs to 14 residues. The CDR3 sequence is CAWSPGVVPGELFF. CDR3 DNA sequence: TGTGCCTGGAGTCCAGGCGTAGTCCCCGGGGAGCTGTTTTTT.

This sequence joins TRBV30 and TRBJ2-3; 7 bases match TRBD1. The CDR3 runs to 17 residues. Per the germline V gene, CDR1 is GTSNPN and CDR2 is SVGIG (reference sequence). V lost 3 bases to trimming and J lost 1 base; unmatched junction nucleotides: 13. The CDR3 loop is CAWRIGDSSFRTDTQYF. As DNA, the CDR3 is TGTGCCTGGAGGATTGGGGACAGCTCTTTTCGCACAGATACGCAGTATTTT.